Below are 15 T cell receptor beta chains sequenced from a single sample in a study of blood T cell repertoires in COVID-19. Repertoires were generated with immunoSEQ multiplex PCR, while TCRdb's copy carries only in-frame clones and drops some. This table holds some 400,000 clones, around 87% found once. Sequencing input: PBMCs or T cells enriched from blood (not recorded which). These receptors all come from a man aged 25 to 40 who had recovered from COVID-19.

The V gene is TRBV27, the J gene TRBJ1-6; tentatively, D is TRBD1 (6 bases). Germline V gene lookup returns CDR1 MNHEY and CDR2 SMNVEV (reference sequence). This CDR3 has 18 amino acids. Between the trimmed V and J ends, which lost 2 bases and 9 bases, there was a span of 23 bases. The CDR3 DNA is TGTGCCAGCAGTTTACACGCCCGCCAGGACAGCTATTTTTCACCCCTCCACTTT. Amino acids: CASSLHARQDSYFSPLHF.

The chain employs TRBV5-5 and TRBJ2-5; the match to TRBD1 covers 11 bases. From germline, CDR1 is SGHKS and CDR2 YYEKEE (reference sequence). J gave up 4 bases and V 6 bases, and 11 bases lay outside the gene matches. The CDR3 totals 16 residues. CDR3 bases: TGTGCCAGCACCACTCCGGGACAGGGGGTTGTAGAGACCCAGTACTTC. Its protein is CASTTPGQGVVETQYF.

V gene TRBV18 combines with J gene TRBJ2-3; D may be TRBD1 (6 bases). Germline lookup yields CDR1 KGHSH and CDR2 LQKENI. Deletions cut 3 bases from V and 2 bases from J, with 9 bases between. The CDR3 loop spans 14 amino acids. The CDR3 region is CASSPQGLTDTQYF. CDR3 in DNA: TGTGCCAGCTCACCCCAGGGGCTCACAGATACGCAGTATTTT.

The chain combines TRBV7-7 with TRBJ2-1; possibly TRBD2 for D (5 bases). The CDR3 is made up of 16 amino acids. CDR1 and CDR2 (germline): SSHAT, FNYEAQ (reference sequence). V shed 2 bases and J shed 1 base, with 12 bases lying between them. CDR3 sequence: CASSLIPGSSYNEQFF. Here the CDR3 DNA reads TGTGCCAGCAGCTTAATCCCGGGATCGTCCTACAATGAGCAGTTCTTC.

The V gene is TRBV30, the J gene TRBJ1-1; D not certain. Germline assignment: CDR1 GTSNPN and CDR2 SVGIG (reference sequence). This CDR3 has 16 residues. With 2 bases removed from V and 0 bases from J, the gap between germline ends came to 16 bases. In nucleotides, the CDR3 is TGTGCCTGGAGTTTTCGACTTACTACTATGAACACTGAAGCTTTCTTT. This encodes CAWSFRLTTMNTEAFF.

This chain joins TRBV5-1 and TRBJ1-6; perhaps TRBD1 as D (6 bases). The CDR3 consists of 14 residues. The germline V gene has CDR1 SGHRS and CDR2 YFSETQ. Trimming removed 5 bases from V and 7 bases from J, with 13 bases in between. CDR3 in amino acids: CASRGDIGNSPLHF. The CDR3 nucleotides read TGCGCCAGCAGGGGGGACATCGGGAATTCACCCCTCCACTTT.

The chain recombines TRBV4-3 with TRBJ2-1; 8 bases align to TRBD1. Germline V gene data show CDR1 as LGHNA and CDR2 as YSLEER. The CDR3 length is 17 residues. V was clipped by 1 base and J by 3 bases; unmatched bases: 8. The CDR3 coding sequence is TGCGCCAGCAGCCAAGTATCTGGGACAGGCGGCTACAATGAGCAGTTCTTC. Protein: CASSQVSGTGGYNEQFF.

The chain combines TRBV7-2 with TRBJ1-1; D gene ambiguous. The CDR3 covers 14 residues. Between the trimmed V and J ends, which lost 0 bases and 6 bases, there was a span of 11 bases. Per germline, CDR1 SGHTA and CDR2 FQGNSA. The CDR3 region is CASSLAEFSAEAFF. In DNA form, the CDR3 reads TGTGCCAGCAGCTTAGCGGAATTTAGCGCTGAAGCTTTCTTT.

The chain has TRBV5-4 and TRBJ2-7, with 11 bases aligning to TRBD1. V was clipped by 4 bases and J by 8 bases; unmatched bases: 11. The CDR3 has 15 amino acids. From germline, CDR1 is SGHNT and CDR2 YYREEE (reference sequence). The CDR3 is CASSGTGQGAPQQYF. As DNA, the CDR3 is TGTGCCAGCAGCGGAACAGGACAGGGGGCGCCTCAGCAGTACTTC.

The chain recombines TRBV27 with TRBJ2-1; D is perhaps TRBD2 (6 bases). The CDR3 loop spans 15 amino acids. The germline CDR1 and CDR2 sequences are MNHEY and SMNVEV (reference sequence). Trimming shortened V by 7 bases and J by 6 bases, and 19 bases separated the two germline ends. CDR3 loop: CASTEGGVKRNEQFF. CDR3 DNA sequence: TGTGCCAGCACCGAAGGAGGGGTGAAACGCAATGAGCAGTTCTTC.

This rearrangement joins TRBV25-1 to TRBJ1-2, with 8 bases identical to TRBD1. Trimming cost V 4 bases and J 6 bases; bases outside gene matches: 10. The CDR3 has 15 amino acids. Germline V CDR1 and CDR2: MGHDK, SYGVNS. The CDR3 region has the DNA TGTGCCAGCAGTGGAACTTCAGGGGGCAGGAATGGCTACACCTTC. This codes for CASSGTSGGRNGYTF.

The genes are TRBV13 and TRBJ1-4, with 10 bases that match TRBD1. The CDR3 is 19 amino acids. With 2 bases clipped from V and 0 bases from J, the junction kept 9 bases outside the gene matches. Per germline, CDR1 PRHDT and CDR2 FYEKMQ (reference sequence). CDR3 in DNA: TGTGCCAGCAGCTTAAGGTTGGGACAGGGGCCCCCAACTAATGAAAAACTGTTTTTT. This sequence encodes CASSLRLGQGPPTNEKLFF.

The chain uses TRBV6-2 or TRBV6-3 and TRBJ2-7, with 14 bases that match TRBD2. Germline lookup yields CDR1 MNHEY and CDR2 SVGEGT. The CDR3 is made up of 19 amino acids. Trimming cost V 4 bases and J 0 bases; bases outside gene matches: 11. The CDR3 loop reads CASSSPPGLAGANSYEQYF. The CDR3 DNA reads TGTGCCAGCAGTTCCCCTCCGGGACTAGCGGGGGCGAACTCCTACGAGCAGTACTTC.

The chain's CDR3 is CSVELGLGEAFF. For the CDR3, the DNA is TGCAGCGTTGAACTGGGCCTCGGAGAAGCTTTCTTT. This chain links TRBV29-1 with TRBJ1-1; D remains ambiguous. Germline values: CDR1 SQVTM, CDR2 ANQGSEA. This CDR3 has 12 amino acids. The V end lost 2 bases, the J end lost 8 bases, and 12 bases lay between the germline ends.

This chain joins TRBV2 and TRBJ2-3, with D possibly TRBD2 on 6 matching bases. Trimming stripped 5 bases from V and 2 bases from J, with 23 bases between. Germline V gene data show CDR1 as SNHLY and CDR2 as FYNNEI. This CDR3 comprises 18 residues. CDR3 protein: CASSLSPGGREITDTQYF. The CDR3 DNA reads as TGTGCCAGCAGTTTGAGTCCCGGGGGACGAGAAATCACAGATACGCAGTATTTT. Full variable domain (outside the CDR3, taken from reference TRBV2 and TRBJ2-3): EPEVTQTPSHQVTQMGQEVILRCVPISNHLYFYWYRQILGQKVEFLVSFYNNEISEKSEIFDDQFSVERPDGSNFTLKIRSTKLEDSAMYFCASSLSPGGREITDTQYFGPGTRLTVL.